A single sample is the source of the 17 T cell receptor beta chains below, sequenced in a study of CD8+CD57+ T cells in acquired aplastic anemia. Profiles of TCR beta VDJ and CDR3 were generated from a genomic DNA template. TCRdb analysed the reads with MiXCR anew, one entry per CDR3 protein. The table lists fewer than 85,000 distinct CDR3 sequences, about three quarters of them singletons. In patients chosen for sequencing, flow cytometry had shown CD8+CD57+ cell expansion. The specimen was sorted CD4+, CD8+, or CD8+CD57+ T cells (not recorded which) from PBMCs. The receptors were sampled from a human donor with aplastic anemia.

The genes are TRBV11-1 and TRBJ1-6, with D possibly being TRBD1 (5 bases). V was clipped by 4 bases and J by 8 bases, with 18 bases between them. Germline assignment: CDR1 SGHAT and CDR2 FQDESV (reference sequence). This CDR3 spans 16 amino acids. The CDR3 loop is CASSSPQMGPHSPLHF. In DNA form, the CDR3 reads TGTGCCAGCAGCTCCCCTCAAATGGGACCCCATTCACCCCTCCACTTT. The variable domain in full, with the rest retrieved from reference TRBV11-1 and TRBJ1-6, is EAEVAQSPRYKITEKSQAVAFWCDPISGHATLYWYRQILGQGPELLVQFQDESVVDDSQLPKDRFSAERLKGVDSTLKIQPAELGDSAMYLCASSSPQMGPHSPLHFGNGTRLTVT.

This rearrangement joins TRBV29-1 to TRBJ1-1; 7 bases are a match to TRBD1. The CDR3 is 17 amino acids. V shed 5 bases, J shed 5 bases, and the junction held 20 bases outside the gene matches. The germline V gene encodes CDR1 SQVTM and CDR2 ANQGSEA. The CDR3: CSVSGVGTEDLGTEAFF. The CDR3 DNA sequence: TGCAGCGTTAGCGGGGTAGGGACAGAAGACTTGGGAACTGAAGCTTTCTTT.

V and J are TRBV7-9 and TRBJ1-2, with D perhaps TRBD1 (6 bases). This CDR3 has 12 residues. Per germline, CDR1 SEHNR and CDR2 FQNEAQ (reference sequence). Trimming left V 1 base short and J 8 bases short, with 8 bases between. The CDR3 reads CASSLGGGGYTF. The CDR3 nucleotides read TGTGCCAGCAGCTTAGGAGGGGGAGGCTACACCTTC.

This chain links TRBV15 with TRBJ2-5; 9 bases map to TRBD2. CDR3 size: 15 residues. V was pared by 2 bases and J by 5 bases, with 6 bases of the junction left unmatched. The V gene's germline CDR1 is LNHNV and CDR2 YYDKDF (reference sequence). CDR3 nucleotide sequence: TGTGCCACCAGCAGACCCCCAGCGGGAGGCGAGACCCAGTACTTC. This encodes CATSRPPAGGETQYF.

This clonotype was seen a handful of times. The J gene is TRBJ1-6, the V gene TRBV7-6, with D possibly matching TRBD1 (6 bases). Germline CDR1 SGHVS, CDR2 FNYEAQ. This CDR3 is built from 14 residues. V was pared by 5 bases and J by 6 bases, with 11 bases between. The CDR3 bases are TGTGCCAGCAGCCGGGGGCCTCCTAATTCACCCCTCCACTTT. Residues: CASSRGPPNSPLHF.

V and J are TRBV15 and TRBJ2-3; 10 bases fit TRBD1. The J segment lost 3 bases and the V segment lost 2 bases, leaving 5 bases of the junction unmatched. Germline V lookup: CDR1 LNHNV, CDR2 YYDKDF (reference sequence). CDR3 length: 16 amino acids. The CDR3 sequence is CATSRHRTGGTDTQYF. DNA of the CDR3: TGTGCCACCAGCAGACATCGGACAGGGGGAACAGATACGCAGTATTTT. The variable domain in full, completed from reference TRBV15 and TRBJ2-3, reads DAMVIQNPRYQVTQFGKPVTLSCSQTLNHNVMYWYQQKSSQAPKLLFHYYDKDFNNEADTPDNFQSRRPNTSFCFLDIRSPGLGDTAMYLCATSRHRTGGTDTQYFGPGTRLTVL.

In its sample, this clonotype was seen once. The V and J genes are TRBV7-8 and TRBJ2-6; TRBD1 might be the D (6 bases). The CDR3 is 17 residues long. Germline CDR1 reads SGHVS; CDR2 reads FQNEAQ. Trimming left V 2 bases short and J 1 base short, with 12 bases between. The CDR3 nucleotides read TGTGCCAGCAGCTTACGTCCAGGGGAATCTGGGGCCAACGTCCTGACTTTC. Its translation is CASSLRPGESGANVLTF.

The chain uses TRBV9 and TRBJ2-6; no clear D gene. The CDR3 length is 13 residues. Trimming removed 5 bases from V and 2 bases from J, with 5 bases in between. CDR1 SGDLS and CDR2 YYNGEE come from the germline V gene. CDR3 nucleotides: TGTGCCAGCAGGTCCGCTGGGGCCAACGTCCTGACTTTC. Amino acids: CASRSAGANVLTF.

The chain employs TRBV24-1 and TRBJ1-6; 7 bases are shared with TRBD1. V lost 9 bases to trimming and J lost 7 bases; unmatched junction nucleotides: 5. This CDR3 has 13 amino acids. Germline CDR1 is KGHDR and CDR2 is SFDVKD. The CDR3 DNA sequence: TGTGCCACCCAAGGACAGGTCAATTCACCCCTCCACTTT. This sequence encodes CATQGQVNSPLHF.

This clonotype occurred a few times. The chain links TRBV15 to TRBJ2-7; TRBD1 aligns across 10 bases. With 5 bases clipped from V and 5 bases from J, the junction kept 9 bases outside the gene matches. This CDR3 has 15 residues. From germline, CDR1 is LNHNV and CDR2 YYDKDF (reference sequence). CDR3 bases: TGTGCCACCAGCGGAGGGACAGGGGAGGTCAACGAGCAGTACTTC. Translated: CATSGGTGEVNEQYF.

The chain links TRBV25-1 to TRBJ1-1, with D maybe TRBD1 (5 bases). The germline gives CDR1 MGHDK, CDR2 SYGVNS. This CDR3 comprises 13 residues. V was shortened by 3 bases and J by 3 bases, with 8 bases between the two germline ends. The CDR3: CASSEVGDTEAFF. CDR3 in DNA: TGTGCCAGCAGTGAGGTGGGGGACACTGAAGCTTTCTTT.

V usage is TRBV2 and J usage is TRBJ1-6; D is unclear. The germline V and J ends were trimmed by 5 bases and 8 bases, with 13 bases remaining between them. This CDR3 spans 14 amino acids. From germline, CDR1 is SNHLY and CDR2 FYNNEI. The CDR3 sequence: CASSPERDHSPLHF. The CDR3, as DNA: TGTGCCAGCAGTCCGGAGAGGGATCATTCACCCCTCCACTTT.

This clonotype showed up just a few times. Here the CDR3 DNA reads TGCGCCAGCAGTGCGGCGGGCAGGACCCGGTCGGAAGCTTTCTTT. Translating gives CASSAAGRTRSEAFF. The chain combines TRBV10-1 with TRBJ1-1, with D unresolved. CDR1 and CDR2 from the germline V gene are WNHNN and SYGVQD (reference sequence). V lost 4 bases and J 8 bases, leaving 20 bases between the germline ends. This CDR3 contains 15 residues.

This clonotype was observed a handful of times. The chain is built from TRBV6-1 and TRBJ1-1; D gene unclear. Germline CDR1 is MNHNS and CDR2 is SASEGT. Trimming removed 0 bases at V and 4 bases at J, with 6 bases between. The CDR3 is made up of 13 amino acids. The CDR3 spells CASSEASGTEAFF. The CDR3 region has the DNA TGTGCCAGCAGTGAAGCCTCGGGCACTGAAGCTTTCTTT.

V is TRBV15 and J is TRBJ2-7; D is ambiguous. From germline, CDR1 is LNHNV and CDR2 YYDKDF (reference sequence). The CDR3 sequence is 12 residues long. The V end was cut by 1 base, the J end by 3 bases, with 4 bases between. The CDR3 loop reads CATSRAGYEQYF. For the CDR3, the DNA is TGTGCCACCAGCAGAGCGGGCTACGAGCAGTACTTC.

V and J are TRBV10-1 and TRBJ2-7, with 7 bases matching TRBD2. Per the germline V gene, CDR1 is WNHNN and CDR2 is SYGVQD (reference sequence). The CDR3 has 15 amino acids. Losses at the gene ends were 3 bases for V and 1 base for J; bases not matched to a gene: 6. The CDR3 protein is CASSDGTKMSYEQYF. The CDR3 nucleotides read TGCGCCAGCAGTGACGGGACTAAGATGTCCTACGAGCAGTACTTC.

The sample holds a few counts of this clonotype. The chain has TRBV2 and TRBJ2-7; a possible D gene is TRBD1 (6 bases). Germline lookup yields CDR1 SNHLY and CDR2 FYNNEI. V was clipped by 6 bases and J by 5 bases, with 17 bases between them. This CDR3 spans 14 amino acids. The CDR3: CASSRSQGVDEQYF. The CDR3 nucleotides read TGTGCCAGCAGCCGATCACAGGGTGTCGACGAGCAGTACTTC.